A single sample is the source of the 17 T cell receptor beta chains below, sequenced in a study of PD-1 blockade in mismatch repair-deficient tumors (dated by TCRdb to about 2017). Library generation was performed with the immunoSEQ multiplex PCR assay. What TCRdb holds here is the immuneACCESS table cut down to in-frame rearrangements. Part of the clones is not present; checked against another copy, under half of the missing clones reflect an unresolved V gene, and the others are unexplained. This sample is represented by tens of thousands of clones; roughly 80% of them were singletons. The top ten constitute around 3.4% of the sample. This specimen consisted of peripheral blood, obtained 4 weeks after starting pembrolizumab. All receptors derive from an adult with mismatch repair-deficient cancer.

The chain uses TRBV27 and TRBJ2-7, with a weak D call TRBD1 (6 bases). The length of the CDR3 is 14 residues. Germline assignment: CDR1 MNHEY and CDR2 SMNVEV (reference sequence). Trimming removed 3 bases at V and 6 bases at J, with 15 bases between. The DNA of the CDR3 is TGTGCCAGCAGTTTGGGTTCAGGGGCCAGCGAGCAGTACTTC. It yields the protein CASSLGSGASEQYF.

This clone appeared once. The chain recombines TRBV15 with TRBJ2-1; maybe TRBD1 (6 bases). CDR3 length: 17 residues. The V gene lost 1 base and the J gene lost 6 bases, with 19 bases spanning the gap. Per germline, CDR1 LNHNV and CDR2 YYDKDF (reference sequence). CDR3 nucleotides: TGTGCCACCAGCAGAGTTGGATCGACAGGAAATCTCAATGAGCAGTTCTTC. Amino acid sequence: CATSRVGSTGNLNEQFF. Supplemented by reference TRBV15 and TRBJ2-1, the full variable domain reads DAMVIQNPRYQVTQFGKPVTLSCSQTLNHNVMYWYQQKSSQAPKLLFHYYDKDFNNEADTPDNFQSRRPNTSFCFLDIRSPGLGDTAMYLCATSRVGSTGNLNEQFFGPGTRLTVL.

The chain joins TRBV5-4 to TRBJ2-2; 10 positions agree with TRBD2. The CDR3 totals 15 residues. Germline CDR1 reads SGHNT; CDR2 reads YYREEE (reference sequence). V lost 6 bases and J lost 5; bases outside the gene matches: 7. The chain's CDR3 is CASNIAGGGTGELFF. In DNA form, the CDR3 reads TGTGCCAGCAACATAGCGGGAGGAGGTACCGGGGAGCTGTTTTTT.

The V call is TRBV4-1, the J call TRBJ2-1; no definite D call. The CDR3 runs 13 residues. Per the germline V gene, CDR1 is MGHRA and CDR2 is YSYEKL. The germline V and J ends were trimmed by 4 bases and 2 bases, with 6 bases remaining between them. In nucleotides, the CDR3 is TGCGCCAGCAGCCCGGACCCCTACAATGAGCAGTTCTTC. It translates to CASSPDPYNEQFF.

The chain carries TRBV4-2 and TRBJ2-1; no clear D. This CDR3 comprises 16 residues. Trimming pared 1 base from V and 4 bases from J, leaving 14 bases between. CDR1 is LGHNA, CDR2 YNFKEQ, per germline. CDR3 sequence (DNA): TGTGCCAGCAGCCAAGGGGCAACCACAGCTTACAATGAGCAGTTCTTC. Residues: CASSQGATTAYNEQFF.

The rearrangement joins TRBV9 to TRBJ2-7; 16 bases fit TRBD2. Trimming at V came to 4 bases and at J to 2 bases, leaving 6 bases not matched to a gene. The V gene's germline CDR1 is SGDLS and CDR2 YYNGEE. This CDR3 has 17 residues. CDR3 residues: CASSTGTSGRDAYEQYF. The CDR3 region has the DNA TGTGCCAGCAGCACCGGGACTAGCGGGAGGGATGCCTACGAGCAGTACTTC.

The CDR3 sequence: CASISRQENTIYF. The CDR3 nucleotides are TGTGCCAGCATTTCCCGCCAGGAAAACACCATATATTTT. The chain combines TRBV28 with TRBJ1-3; D unresolved. Trimming removed 7 bases at V and 6 bases at J, with 13 bases between. Germline CDR1 reads MDHEN; CDR2 reads SYDVKM. The CDR3 totals 13 residues.

Worth noting for this clone: The identical CDR3 is also encoded by other nucleotide sequences in the sample. This chain uses TRBV4-1 with TRBJ2-1; no clear D. The CDR3 has 13 amino acids. Trimming removed 0 bases at V and 4 bases at J, with 4 bases between. CDR1 and CDR2 from the germline V gene are MGHRA and YSYEKL. The CDR3: CASSQDPYNEQFF. As DNA, the CDR3 is TGCGCCAGCAGCCAAGACCCGTACAATGAGCAGTTCTTC.

V usage is TRBV11-2 and J usage is TRBJ2-1; no clear D. Trimming pared 1 base from V and 2 bases from J, leaving 9 bases between. The CDR3 length is 15 residues. Germline CDR1 and CDR2: SGHAT and FQNNGV. The CDR3 sequence: CASSLVGPPYNEQFF. The CDR3 region has the DNA TGTGCCAGCAGCTTAGTCGGGCCGCCCTACAATGAGCAGTTCTTC.

The V gene is TRBV5-1, the J gene TRBJ2-7; tentative D call: TRBD2 (6 bases). Germline loops: CDR1 SGHRS, CDR2 YFSETQ. This CDR3 has 15 residues. Trimming shortened V by 5 bases and J by 0 bases, and 15 bases separated the two germline ends. Here the CDR3 DNA reads TGCGCCAGCAGAAGAGACGCGGGAAGCTCCTACGAGCAGTACTTC. Translation: CASRRDAGSSYEQYF.

The chain combines TRBV7-2 with TRBJ2-1; perhaps TRBD1 as D (6 bases). CDR1 is SGHTA and CDR2 is FQGNSA in the germline V gene. The CDR3 spans 14 residues. The V end was cut by 4 bases, the J end by 6 bases, with 13 bases between. CDR3 bases: TGTGCCAGCAGCTCAAGGCTGGGGGCCAATGAGCAGTTCTTC. Amino acid sequence: CASSSRLGANEQFF.

V gene TRBV27 combines with J gene TRBJ2-1; 11 nucleotides agree with TRBD2. The CDR3 loop spans 16 amino acids. Unmatched junction bases numbered 8, after V lost 2 bases and J lost 8 bases. Per germline, CDR1 MNHEY and CDR2 SMNVEV (reference sequence). CDR3 in amino acids: CASSLGLLAGAHEQFF. DNA of the CDR3: TGTGCCAGCAGTTTAGGATTACTAGCGGGAGCTCATGAGCAGTTCTTC.

This rearrangement joins TRBV6-1 to TRBJ1-5; D not resolved. There are 16 residues in the CDR3. Germline V lookup: CDR1 MNHNS, CDR2 SASEGT. V lost 2 bases, J lost 5 bases, and 16 bases lay in between. The CDR3 loop is CASSEKSRQEDQPQHF. CDR3 sequence (DNA): TGTGCCAGCAGTGAAAAATCGAGGCAGGAGGATCAGCCCCAGCATTTT.

The chain joins TRBV9 to TRBJ1-3, with TRBD1 identical over 7 bases. V gave up 0 bases and J gave up 4 bases; unmatched junction bases: 7. This CDR3 is 16 amino acids long. Per the germline V gene, CDR1 is SGDLS and CDR2 is YYNGEE. CDR3 loop: CASSVGAGTAGNTIYF. CDR3 nucleotide sequence: TGTGCCAGCAGCGTAGGTGCAGGGACAGCGGGAAACACCATATATTTT.

This clone occurred many times. The same CDR3 is also encoded by other DNA sequences in this sample. The V call is TRBV19, the J call TRBJ1-1; D unclear. The germline V and J ends were trimmed by 5 bases and 1 base, with 8 bases remaining between them. From germline, CDR1 is LNHDA and CDR2 SQIVND (reference sequence). This CDR3 region has 13 residues. CDR3 residues: CASSPTQNTEAFF. The DNA of the CDR3 is TGTGCCAGTAGTCCGACACAGAACACTGAAGCTTTCTTT.

The rearrangement links TRBV30 to TRBJ1-2; weak D call: TRBD1 (5 bases). V lost 0 bases, J lost 8 bases, and 10 bases lay in between. This CDR3 has 12 residues. Germline CDR1 reads GTSNPN; CDR2 reads SVGIG (reference sequence). The CDR3 sequence is CAWSVTGGGYTF. Written as DNA, the CDR3 is TGTGCCTGGAGTGTAACAGGAGGCGGCTACACCTTC.

This clone came up a few times. This chain joins TRBV10-2 and TRBJ1-5, with D perhaps TRBD1 (5 bases). V shed 5 bases and J shed 7 bases, with 15 bases lying between them. Looked up from germline, CDR1 is WSHSY and CDR2 is SAAADI. This CDR3 has 14 amino acids. The CDR3 loop reads CASSLGQGKQPQHF. The CDR3 DNA reads as TGCGCCAGCAGTTTGGGTCAGGGAAAACAGCCCCAGCATTTT.